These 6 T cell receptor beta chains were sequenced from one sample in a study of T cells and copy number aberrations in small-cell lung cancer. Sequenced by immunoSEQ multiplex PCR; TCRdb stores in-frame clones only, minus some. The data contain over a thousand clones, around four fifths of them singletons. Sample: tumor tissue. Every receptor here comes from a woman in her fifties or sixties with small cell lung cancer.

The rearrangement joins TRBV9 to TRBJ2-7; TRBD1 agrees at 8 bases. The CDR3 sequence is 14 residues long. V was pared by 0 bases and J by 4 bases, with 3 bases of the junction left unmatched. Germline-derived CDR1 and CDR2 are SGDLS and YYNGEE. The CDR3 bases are TGTGCCAGCAGCGTAGGAGACAGGGGTTACGAGCAGTACTTC. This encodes CASSVGDRGYEQYF.

The CDR3 coding sequence is TGTGCCAGCAGCCCACATACCTACGAGCAGTACTTC. It translates to CASSPHTYEQYF. This chain connects TRBV7-2 to TRBJ2-7; no firm D call. This CDR3 is 12 amino acids long. Germline CDR1 reads SGHTA; CDR2 reads FQGNSA. V was cut by 5 bases and J by 2 bases, with 7 bases left in between.

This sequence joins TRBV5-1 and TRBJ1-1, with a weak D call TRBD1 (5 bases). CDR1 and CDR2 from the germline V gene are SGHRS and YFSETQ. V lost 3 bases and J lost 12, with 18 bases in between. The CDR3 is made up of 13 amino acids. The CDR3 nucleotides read TGCGCCAGCAGCTCGATTGCTGGAGGGGATACTTTCTTT. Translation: CASSSIAGGDTFF.

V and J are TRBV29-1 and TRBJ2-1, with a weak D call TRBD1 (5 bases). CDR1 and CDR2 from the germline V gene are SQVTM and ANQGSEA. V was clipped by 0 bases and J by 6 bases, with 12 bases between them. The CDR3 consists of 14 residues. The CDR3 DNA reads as TGCAGCGTTGAAGAGGGGCGGAAGTTCAATGAGCAGTTCTTC. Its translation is CSVEEGRKFNEQFF.

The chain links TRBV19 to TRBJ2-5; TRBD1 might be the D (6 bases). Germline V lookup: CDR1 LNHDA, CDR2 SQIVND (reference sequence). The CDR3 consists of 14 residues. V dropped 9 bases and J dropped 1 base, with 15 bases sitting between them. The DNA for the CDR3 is TGTGCCAGCAAGGACAGCATCGGCCAAGAGACCCAGTACTTC. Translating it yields CASKDSIGQETQYF. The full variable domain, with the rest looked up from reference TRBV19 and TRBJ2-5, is DGGITQSPKYLFRKEGQNVTLSCEQNLNHDAMYWYRQDPGQGLRLIYYSQIVNDFQKGDIAEGYSVSREKKESFPLTVTSAQKNPTAFYLCASKDSIGQETQYFGPGTRLLVL.

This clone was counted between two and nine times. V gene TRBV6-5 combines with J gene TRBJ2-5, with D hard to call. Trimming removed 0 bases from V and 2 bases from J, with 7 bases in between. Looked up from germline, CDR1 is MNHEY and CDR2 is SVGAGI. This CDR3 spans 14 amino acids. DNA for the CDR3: TGTGCCAGCAGTTACTCCACCGGGCAAGAGACCCAGTACTTC. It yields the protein CASSYSTGQETQYF.